This T cell receptor (beta chain) was observed in a study of T cell repertoires in cytomegalovirus infection. On the study more broadly: From public TCR beta signatures came an indication of both CMV infection and matching HLA type.

This clonotype was seen only a few times. The target antigen is unknown. The V and J ends lost 5 bases and 3 bases respectively, with 11 bases between them. The CDR3 spans 14 residues. In TCRdb, the reads were re-called with MiXCR into one record per CDR3 protein. The sample includes 300,000 to 400,000 distinct CDR3 sequences, about 25% of them seen just once. The TCR sequence derives from a human donor in good health (CMV status not recorded). Some clones in this sample may be carry-over from other donors' samples. Sequencing was performed on cultured PBMCs, taken from culture after CMV antigen stimulation. V and J are TRBV12-3 or TRBV12-4 and TRBJ1-5; the D gene is possibly TRBD1 (5 bases). The CDR3 here is CASSHRRSNQPQHF. DNA of the CDR3: TGTGCCAGCAGTCACAGGCGATCCAATCAGCCCCAGCATTTT.